This paragraph covers one TCR beta chain sequence. As yet, its antigen is unknown. This specimen comes from a study of cytomegalovirus exposure and HLA in healthy donors. Study at large: In a previous analysis, 110 million or so unique TCR beta sequences were found from approximately 180 million T cells. Regarding the study as a whole: CMV antigen specificity of a few CMV-associated chains was confirmed in vitro. In a later analysis, DRB1 alleles had the most associated TCRs; HLA-C alleles the fewest.

Per the germline V gene, CDR1 is MDHEN and CDR2 is SYDVKM. The CDR3 loop spans 12 amino acids. The V and J ends lost 6 bases and 8 bases respectively, with 13 bases between them. The study ran its PCR with 60 Vbeta and 13 Jbeta primers. Assay used: immunoSEQ multiplex PCR; TCRdb lists only in-frame clones, some missing. The sample shows 150,000 to 200,000 clones, more than 70% of them seen only once. The chain joins TRBV28 to TRBJ1-2; D not certain. The sequenced sample consisted of PBMCs. This receptor was obtained from a male donor in good health and CMV-seronegative. CDR3 protein: CASSLAFRGYTF. In nucleotides, the CDR3 is TGTGCCAGCAGCTTAGCCTTTAGAGGCTACACCTTC.